The rows below give T cell receptor beta chains drawn from one sample of a study of vaccination and CD4 T cells after COVID-19. No antigen has been assigned to these receptors. TCRdb re-called the PCR reads with MiXCR, one entry per CDR3 protein. The table has roughly 8,900 distinct CDR3 sequences, around 60% seen once; the top ten hold roughly 16%. The source material was cultured CD4+ T cells from blood, sampled after SARS-CoV-2 vaccination. These receptor sequences come from a human donor with COVID-19. Both conserved end residues are part of each CDR3. Fields, in order: V gene, D gene, clone size, J gene, CDR3 protein, CDR3 DNA. The D gene is left open where the match is weak. A clone size is listed for some rows: how often the clone was seen (once, few, many), or a class if it is expanded.

V: TRBV7-9
D: TRBD1
size: few
J: TRBJ1-2
CDR3: CASSLMGQAYGYTF
DNA: TGTGCCAGCAGCTTAATGGGACAGGCCTATGGCTACACCTTC

V: TRBV24-1
D: TRBD1
size: few
J: TRBJ1-5
CDR3: CATRQGGLGNQPQHF
DNA: TGTGCCACCCGACAGGGGGGCCTCGGTAATCAGCCCCAGCATTTT

V: TRBV27
D: TRBD2
size: .
J: TRBJ2-2
CDR3: CASRGAGGAVSGELFF
DNA: TGTGCCAGCAGGGGGGCGGGGGGCGCCGTCTCCGGGGAGCTGTTTTTT

V: TRBV29-1
D: TRBD1
size: .
J: TRBJ1-2
CDR3: CSAQGQGIRGYGYTF
DNA: TGCAGCGCCCAAGGACAGGGGATACGAGGCTATGGCTACACCTTC

V: TRBV19
D: .
size: once
J: TRBJ2-2
CDR3: CASRHRELYTGELFF
DNA: TGTGCCAGTCGGCACAGGGAGCTGTACACCGGGGAGCTGTTTTTT

V: TRBV28
D: TRBD2
size: .
J: TRBJ2-2
CDR3: CASSLPLADTGELFF
DNA: TGTGCCAGCAGTTTGCCCCTAGCGGACACCGGGGAGCTGTTTTTT

V: TRBV20-1
D: .
size: few
J: TRBJ1-5
CDR3: CSARDVKGSQPQHF
DNA: TGCAGTGCTAGAGATGTTAAGGGTAGCCAGCCCCAGCATTTT

V: TRBV6-1
D: .
size: .
J: TRBJ1-5
CDR3: CASSEVPGDNQPQHF
DNA: TGTGCCAGCAGTGAAGTTCCCGGGGACAATCAGCCCCAGCATTTT

V: TRBV7-9
D: .
size: .
J: TRBJ2-3
CDR3: CASSWGRSSTDTQYF
DNA: TGTGCCAGCAGCTGGGGCCGGAGCTCCACAGATACGCAGTATTTT

V: TRBV19
D: .
size: .
J: TRBJ2-2
CDR3: CASSTTGATTTGELFF
DNA: TGTGCCAGTAGTACGACCGGGGCTACCACGACCGGGGAGCTGTTTTTT

V: TRBV2
D: .
size: .
J: TRBJ2-2
CDR3: CASRDEVELFF
DNA: TGTGCCAGCAGGGATGAGGTGGAGCTGTTTTTT

V: TRBV11-3
D: .
size: few
J: TRBJ1-5
CDR3: CASSLGNHQPQHF
DNA: TGTGCCAGCAGCTTAGGAAATCATCAGCCCCAGCATTTT

V: TRBV20-1
D: .
size: once
J: TRBJ2-7
CDR3: CSAEVSSYEQYF
DNA: TGCAGTGCTGAGGTTAGCTCCTACGAGCAGTACTTC

V: TRBV7-8
D: .
size: .
J: TRBJ1-5
CDR3: CASSMDSRGNQPQHF
DNA: TGTGCCAGCAGCATGGACAGTCGAGGAAATCAGCCCCAGCATTTT

V: TRBV11-2
D: .
size: .
J: TRBJ2-3
CDR3: CASSLSDGGADTQYF
DNA: TGTGCCAGCAGCTTATCTGACGGGGGAGCAGATACGCAGTATTTT

V: TRBV2
D: .
size: .
J: TRBJ2-2
CDR3: CASSVVRLSGELFF
DNA: TGTGCCAGCAGTGTTGTTAGGCTCTCAGGGGAGCTGTTTTTT

V: TRBV11-2
D: TRBD1
size: large
J: TRBJ1-1
CDR3: CASSLGQGNTEAFF
DNA: TGTGCCAGCAGCCTGGGACAGGGGAACACTGAAGCTTTCTTT

V: TRBV6-1
D: .
size: .
J: TRBJ1-1
CDR3: CASIGNPNTEAFF
DNA: TGTGCCAGCATTGGAAATCCGAACACTGAAGCTTTCTTT

V: TRBV6-1
D: TRBD1
size: .
J: TRBJ2-3
CDR3: CASRIDRADTQYF
DNA: TGTGCCAGCAGGATAGACAGGGCAGATACGCAGTATTTT

V: TRBV28
D: .
size: few
J: TRBJ2-2
CDR3: CASSMDRGELFF
DNA: TGTGCCAGCAGCATGGACCGCGGGGAGCTGTTTTTT

V: TRBV29-1
D: .
size: .
J: TRBJ2-5
CDR3: CSVEPPGREETQYF
DNA: TGCAGCGTTGAGCCGCCCGGGCGAGAAGAGACCCAGTACTTC

V: TRBV20-1
D: .
size: .
J: TRBJ2-2
CDR3: CSASQNTGELFF
DNA: TGCAGTGCTAGCCAGAACACCGGGGAGCTGTTTTTT

V: TRBV11-2
D: TRBD1
size: .
J: TRBJ2-7
CDR3: CASSPRDRGWYEQYF
DNA: TGTGCCAGCAGCCCCCGGGACAGGGGGTGGTACGAGCAGTACTTC

V: TRBV19
D: .
size: .
J: TRBJ1-1
CDR3: CASTFNTEAFF
DNA: TGTGCCAGTACCTTTAACACTGAAGCTTTCTTT

V: TRBV27
D: .
size: .
J: TRBJ1-1
CDR3: CASSLAGNTEAFF
DNA: TGTGCCAGCAGTTTAGCGGGGAACACTGAAGCTTTCTTT

V: TRBV10-3
D: TRBD2
size: .
J: TRBJ2-1
CDR3: CAIMTSGGNEQFF
DNA: TGTGCCATCATGACTAGCGGGGGTAATGAGCAGTTCTTC

V: TRBV20-1
D: .
size: .
J: TRBJ1-5
CDR3: CSASQTGTTNNQPQHF
DNA: TGCAGTGCTAGTCAGACCGGGACCACCAACAATCAGCCCCAGCATTTT

V: TRBV20-1
D: .
size: .
J: TRBJ2-7
CDR3: CSAASTSYEQYF
DNA: TGCAGTGCTGCAAGTACCTCCTACGAGCAGTACTTC

V: TRBV6-1
D: .
size: .
J: TRBJ1-1
CDR3: CASSVSPGNTEAFF
DNA: TGTGCCAGCAGTGTCTCACCGGGAAACACTGAAGCTTTCTTT

V: TRBV19
D: .
size: .
J: TRBJ2-2
CDR3: CASSPKGELFF
DNA: TGTGCCAGTAGCCCTAAAGGGGAGCTGTTTTTT

V: TRBV20-1
D: TRBD2
size: .
J: TRBJ2-3
CDR3: CSAARGGRSTDTQYF
DNA: TGCAGTGCTGCTCGGGGGGGCCGGAGCACAGATACGCAGTATTTT

V: TRBV19
D: .
size: .
J: TRBJ2-7
CDR3: CASSSERSSYEQYF
DNA: TGTGCCAGTAGTTCGGAGCGTAGCTCCTACGAGCAGTACTTC

V: TRBV6-1
D: .
size: few
J: TRBJ2-7
CDR3: CASSEGALGSRHEQYF
DNA: TGTGCCAGCAGTGAAGGTGCCTTGGGGAGCCGCCACGAGCAGTACTTC

V: TRBV6-2/TRBV6-3
D: .
size: .
J: TRBJ1-5
CDR3: CASSYGSLNQPQHF
DNA: TGTGCCAGCAGTTACGGGTCCTTAAATCAGCCCCAGCATTTT

V: TRBV19
D: .
size: once
J: TRBJ1-2
CDR3: CASSIGQGILVAGYTF
DNA: TGTGCCAGTAGTATCGGTCAGGGGATCCTCGTTGCTGGCTACACCTTC

V: TRBV6-5
D: TRBD1
size: .
J: TRBJ1-1
CDR3: CASSYVSLQGTEAFF
DNA: TGTGCCAGCAGTTACGTCTCACTACAGGGGACTGAAGCTTTCTTT

V: TRBV7-9
D: .
size: .
J: TRBJ2-7
CDR3: CASTSWGTSYEQYF
DNA: TGTGCCAGCACCTCCTGGGGGACCTCCTACGAGCAGTACTTC

V: TRBV6-2/TRBV6-3
D: .
size: few
J: TRBJ1-5
CDR3: CASSLVGSNQPQHF
DNA: TGTGCCAGCAGCCTCGTGGGCAGCAATCAGCCCCAGCATTTT

V: TRBV10-3
D: .
size: .
J: TRBJ2-1
CDR3: CAISESRSGVNEQFF
DNA: TGTGCCATCAGTGAGTCGCGGTCGGGGGTGAATGAGCAGTTCTTC

V: TRBV24-1
D: TRBD2
size: .
J: TRBJ2-3
CDR3: CATSDPSGVPDTQYF
DNA: TGTGCCACCAGTGATCCTAGCGGGGTGCCAGATACGCAGTATTTT

V: TRBV7-2
D: .
size: .
J: TRBJ2-5
CDR3: CASSRGGRNQETQYF
DNA: TGTGCCAGCAGCCGAGGGGGACGGAACCAAGAGACCCAGTACTTC

V: TRBV30
D: .
size: .
J: TRBJ1-2
CDR3: CAWNGPANYGYTF
DNA: TGTGCCTGGAATGGTCCCGCTAACTATGGCTACACCTTC

V: TRBV6-1
D: .
size: few
J: TRBJ1-5
CDR3: CASSDMNQPQHF
DNA: TGTGCCAGCAGTGACATGAATCAGCCCCAGCATTTT

V: TRBV30
D: .
size: .
J: TRBJ1-2
CDR3: CAWSGLGPTNYGYTF
DNA: TGTGCCTGGAGTGGCCTGGGGCCAACTAACTATGGCTACACCTTC

V: TRBV15
D: TRBD1
size: .
J: TRBJ1-3
CDR3: CATSSRQGSGNTIYF
DNA: TGTGCCACCAGCAGTCGACAGGGTTCGGGAAACACCATATATTTT

V: TRBV20-1
D: .
size: .
J: TRBJ1-2
CDR3: CSESGAANYGYTF
DNA: TGCAGTGAATCTGGGGCGGCAAACTATGGCTACACCTTC

V: TRBV18
D: .
size: .
J: TRBJ2-3
CDR3: CASSPIPSTDTQYF
DNA: TGTGCCAGCTCACCGATACCTAGCACAGATACGCAGTATTTT

V: TRBV20-1
D: .
size: few
J: TRBJ2-3
CDR3: CSAAVKPTQYF
DNA: TGCAGTGCTGCGGTAAAGCCTACGCAGTATTTT

V: TRBV18
D: .
size: .
J: TRBJ2-3
CDR3: CASSPRGFSSTDTQYF
DNA: TGTGCCAGCTCACCACGGGGCTTCTCTAGCACAGATACGCAGTATTTT

V: TRBV7-2
D: .
size: few
J: TRBJ2-7
CDR3: CASSPRGGGATYEQYF
DNA: TGTGCCAGCAGCCCCCGAGGGGGGGGGGCCACCTACGAGCAGTACTTC

V: TRBV7-2
D: .
size: .
J: TRBJ1-6
CDR3: CASSLQSLRNSPLHF
DNA: TGTGCCAGCAGCTTACAGTCACTCCGAAATTCACCCCTCCACTTT

V: TRBV27
D: TRBD1
size: .
J: TRBJ1-6
CDR3: CASRSLGTGSSPLHF
DNA: TGTGCCAGCAGATCACTTGGGACAGGGAGTTCACCCCTCCACTTT

V: TRBV11-3
D: TRBD1
size: once
J: TRBJ2-7
CDR3: CASSPRTGPTYEQYF
DNA: TGTGCCAGCAGTCCCAGGACAGGTCCCACCTACGAGCAGTACTTC

V: TRBV20-1
D: .
size: few
J: TRBJ2-5
CDR3: CSARDRGTAMETQYF
DNA: TGCAGTGCTAGAGATCGAGGCACGGCGATGGAGACCCAGTACTTC

V: TRBV7-9
D: TRBD1
size: .
J: TRBJ1-1
CDR3: CASSPPTGFGTEAFF
DNA: TGTGCCAGCAGCCCACCGACAGGGTTCGGTACTGAAGCTTTCTTT

V: TRBV20-1
D: TRBD1
size: .
J: TRBJ1-5
CDR3: CSARDRQGGNNQPQHF
DNA: TGCAGTGCTAGAGATCGACAGGGAGGTAACAATCAGCCCCAGCATTTT

V: TRBV27
D: .
size: .
J: TRBJ2-7
CDR3: CASSGARGPYEQYF
DNA: TGTGCCAGCAGTGGGGCCAGGGGCCCCTACGAGCAGTACTTC

V: TRBV2
D: TRBD1
size: once
J: TRBJ2-7
CDR3: CASSKGQPSYEQYF
DNA: TGTGCCAGCAGTAAGGGACAGCCCTCCTACGAGCAGTACTTC

V: TRBV10-1
D: .
size: .
J: TRBJ2-2
CDR3: CASRQGVTGELFF
DNA: TGCGCCAGCCGGCAGGGAGTAACCGGGGAGCTGTTTTTT